This T cell receptor beta chain came from a study of blood T cell repertoires in COVID-19. The V end was cut by 4 bases, the J end by 10 bases, with 13 bases between. The CDR3 totals 12 residues. Germline V gene sequence: CDR1 MNHEY, CDR2 SVGEGT. Clones were sequenced by immunoSEQ multiplex PCR, and TCRdb holds only the in-frame ones, with some missing. Here the sample spans 250,000 to 300,000 clones, roughly 90% being singletons. The sample consisted of PBMCs or T cells enriched from blood (not recorded which). The chain links TRBV6-2 or TRBV6-3 to TRBJ1-2; a weak D match, TRBD1 (5 bases). The origin of this receptor is a man in his forties who had recovered from COVID-19. DNA for the CDR3: TGTGCCAGCAGTTTGCGAGGAGGGGTCTACACCTTC. Amino acid sequence: CASSLRGGVYTF.